Listed below are T cell receptor beta chains from one sample, sequenced in a study of shared clonotypes between healthy human individuals. The protocol was immunoSEQ multiplex PCR, while the TCRdb copy is restricted to in-frame clones and leaves out a portion. The sample has hundreds of thousands of clones, 55% to 85% seen once. Specimen: memory CD4+ T cells sorted from blood. The receptors come from a woman under 40 in good health. Both conserved end residues are part of each CDR3. A D gene is named only where the DNA matches it firmly. The listing skips clone size in some rows; elsewhere it reads once, few, many or a size class.

V,D,J,size,DNA,CDR3
TRBV5-1,-,TRBJ2-1,-,TGCGCCAGCAGCTTACGGGAGAGCTCCTACAATGAGCAGTTCTTC,CASSLRESSYNEQFF
TRBV21-1,-,TRBJ2-3,-,TGTGCCAGCAGCCCCCGACTAGCGGGAGAAACAGATACGCAGTATTTT,CASSPRLAGETDTQYF
TRBV6-5,-,TRBJ2-5,-,TGTGCCAGCAGTTACGGTTGGCAGTCGGAGACCCAGTACTTC,CASSYGWQSETQYF
TRBV9,TRBD2,TRBJ2-3,-,TGTGCCAGCAGCGTTACTTTAGCGGGAGGGCCTGCAGATACGCAGTATTTT,CASSVTLAGGPADTQYF
TRBV6-4,-,TRBJ1-5,-,TGTGCCAGCAGTGACTCGTGTCAGATTAATCAGCCCCAGCATTTT,CASSDSCQINQPQHF
TRBV28,-,TRBJ1-1,many,TGTGCCAGCAGTGAGCAGGGAAGTGTAGGTGGGGCTTTCTTT,CASSEQGSVGGAFF
TRBV30,TRBD2,TRBJ2-2,-,TGTGCCTGGACGGCTGGACTAGCGGGAGGAACCGGGGAGCTGTTTTTT,CAWTAGLAGGTGELFF
TRBV4-1,-,TRBJ1-5,-,TGCGCCAGCAGCCAGGTCCGGGCAGAACAGCCCCAGCATTTT,CASSQVRAEQPQHF
TRBV19,-,TRBJ1-1,many,TGTGCCAGTAGTAAAGCGGGCAAGGTGAACACTGAAGCTTTCTTT,CASSKAGKVNTEAFF
TRBV6-6,TRBD1,TRBJ1-1,-,TGTGCCAGCAGTCCAGGGGGAAATGCTTTCTTT,CASSPGGNAFF
TRBV4-1,TRBD1,TRBJ2-5,few,TGCGCCAGCAGCCAAAAACCGGGACAGCAGTACCAAGAGACCCAGTACTTC,CASSQKPGQQYQETQYF
TRBV19,-,TRBJ1-3,-,TGTGCCAGTAGTCCCCAAAAAGTCCCTGGAAACACCATATATTTT,CASSPQKVPGNTIYF
TRBV27,-,TRBJ2-1,-,TGTGCCAGCAGACATTCTTGGGACATCGGGTACAATGAGCAGTTCTTC,CASRHSWDIGYNEQFF
TRBV2,-,TRBJ2-7,-,TGTGCCAGCAGCAAGACTAACTCCTACGAGCAGTACTTC,CASSKTNSYEQYF
TRBV20-1,-,TRBJ1-4,-,TGCAGTGCTAGGGACGCTCGGGGACTGTTTTTT,CSARDARGLFF
TRBV18,TRBD1,TRBJ2-7,once,TGTGCCAGCTCACCGGGACAGGGTACTTACGAGCAGTACTTC,CASSPGQGTYEQYF
TRBV19,TRBD1,TRBJ1-5,-,TGTGCCAGTAGTACCATCGACAGGGGGAGCAATCAGCCCCAGCATTTT,CASSTIDRGSNQPQHF
TRBV29-1,-,TRBJ2-1,once,TGCAGCGTTGCTCTTCGGGGGTCCTACAATGAGCAGTTCTTC,CSVALRGSYNEQFF
TRBV9,-,TRBJ2-7,-,TGTGCCAGCAGCGGGGCTATATCTAACCCCGAGCAGTACTTC,CASSGAISNPEQYF
TRBV28,-,TRBJ1-2,-,TGTGCCAGCAGTTTGTCTAACTATGGCTACACCTTC,CASSLSNYGYTF
TRBV7-2,TRBD1,TRBJ2-5,-,TGTGCCAGCAGCTTAGGGGGTACAGGGGGAGAGACCCAGTACTTC,CASSLGGTGGETQYF
TRBV28,TRBD2,TRBJ2-7,few,TGTGCCAGCAGTCCCGGGGGGGGGACAATCTACGAGCAGTACTTC,CASSPGGGTIYEQYF
TRBV5-4,TRBD1,TRBJ2-1,-,TGTGCCAGCAGCCTGGACAGGGGGGGATACAATGAGCAGTTCTTC,CASSLDRGGYNEQFF
TRBV6-5,-,TRBJ1-3,-,TGTGCCAGCAGACTTACAGGGTTCTCTGGAAACACCATATATTTT,CASRLTGFSGNTIYF
TRBV27,-,TRBJ2-5,-,TGTGCCAGCAGGCTACCTGGGAGAGAGACCCAGTACTTC,CASRLPGRETQYF
TRBV7-8,-,TRBJ2-1,few,TGTGCCAGCGGGACTGTGGGGTCCAATGAGCAGTTCTTC,CASGTVGSNEQFF
TRBV5-4,-,TRBJ1-1,many,TGTGCCAGCAGCTTAGGTAAGCCGAGCACTGAAGCTTTCTTT,CASSLGKPSTEAFF
TRBV4-1,TRBD1,TRBJ1-5,-,TGCGCCAGCAGCCAAGGAGCAGACAGGGTTTTGCCCCAGCATTTT,CASSQGADRVLPQHF
TRBV11-2,-,TRBJ2-1,-,TGTGCCAGCAGCCCGGGGGCGGGCGGAACCTCCTACAATGAGCAGTTCTTC,CASSPGAGGTSYNEQFF
TRBV5-1,TRBD1,TRBJ2-1,many,TGCGCCAGCAGCTTGGGGGACAGGGACTACAATGAGCAGTTCTTC,CASSLGDRDYNEQFF
TRBV7-8,-,TRBJ2-5,once,TGTGCCAGCAGCTTAGGGCTCTTCGGGGAAGAGACCCAGTACTTC,CASSLGLFGEETQYF
TRBV28,TRBD1,TRBJ2-7,-,TGTGCCAGCAGTCCCGGACAGGGGGCATTGTACGAGCAGTACTTC,CASSPGQGALYEQYF
TRBV7-9,TRBD1,TRBJ2-1,-,TGTGCCAGCAGCTCGGTTTGGACAGGGACATCACTCCATGAGCAGTTCTTC,CASSSVWTGTSLHEQFF
TRBV30,-,TRBJ1-4,-,TGTGCCTGGAATCCCCGGGGGCCAACTAATGAAAAACTGTTTTTT,CAWNPRGPTNEKLFF
TRBV6-1,-,TRBJ2-2,-,TGTGCCAGCAGTGCGGGGGCAGAGAACACCGGGGAGCTGTTTTTT,CASSAGAENTGELFF
TRBV2,-,TRBJ2-7,-,TGTGCCGCCGTAGGGAAAGGGCGCTACGAGCAGTACTTC,CAAVGKGRYEQYF
TRBV29-1,-,TRBJ1-2,-,TGCAGCGTTGATCGGGGGCTGAGCTATGGCTACACCTTC,CSVDRGLSYGYTF
TRBV15,TRBD2,TRBJ2-1,-,TGTGCCACCCACCTCGGCGGGGGTGTTTACAATGAGCAGTTCTTC,CATHLGGGVYNEQFF
TRBV19,-,TRBJ2-1,-,TGTGCCAGTAGTATCCTCGACAGGAGGGACTCCTACAATGAGCAGTTCTTC,CASSILDRRDSYNEQFF